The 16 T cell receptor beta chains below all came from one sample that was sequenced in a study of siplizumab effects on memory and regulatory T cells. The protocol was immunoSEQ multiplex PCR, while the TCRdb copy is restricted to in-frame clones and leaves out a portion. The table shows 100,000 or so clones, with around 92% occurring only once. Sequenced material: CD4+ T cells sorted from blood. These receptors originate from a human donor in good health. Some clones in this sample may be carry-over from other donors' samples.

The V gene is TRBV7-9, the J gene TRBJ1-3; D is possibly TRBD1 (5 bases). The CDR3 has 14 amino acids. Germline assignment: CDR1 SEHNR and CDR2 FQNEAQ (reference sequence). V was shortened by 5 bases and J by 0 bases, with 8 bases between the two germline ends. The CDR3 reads CASSRQSSGNTIYF. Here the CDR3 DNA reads TGTGCCAGCAGCCGACAGAGCTCTGGAAACACCATATATTTT.

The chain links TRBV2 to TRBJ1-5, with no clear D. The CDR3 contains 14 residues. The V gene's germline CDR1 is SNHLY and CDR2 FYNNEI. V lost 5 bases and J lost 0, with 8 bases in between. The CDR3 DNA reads TGTGCCAGCAGTATTGAATATAGCAATCAGCCCCAGCATTTT. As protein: CASSIEYSNQPQHF.

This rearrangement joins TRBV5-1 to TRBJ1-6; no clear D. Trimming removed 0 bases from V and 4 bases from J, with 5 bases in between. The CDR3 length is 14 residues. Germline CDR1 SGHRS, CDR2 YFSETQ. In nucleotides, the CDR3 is TGCGCCAGCAGCTTGGGACCGTATAATTCACCCCTCCACTTT. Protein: CASSLGPYNSPLHF. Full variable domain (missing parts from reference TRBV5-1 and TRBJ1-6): KAGVTQTPRYLIKTRGQQVTLSCSPISGHRSVSWYQQTPGQGLQFLFEYFSETQRNKGNFPGRFSGRQFSNSRSEMNVSTLELGDSALYLCASSLGPYNSPLHFGNGTRLTVT.

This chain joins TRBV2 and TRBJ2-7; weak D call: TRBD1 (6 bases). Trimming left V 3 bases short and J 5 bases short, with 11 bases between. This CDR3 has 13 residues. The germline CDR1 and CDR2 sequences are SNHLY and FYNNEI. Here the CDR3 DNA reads TGTGCCAGCAGTGAGAGGGGGTCCAACGAGCAGTACTTC. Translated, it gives CASSERGSNEQYF.

This CDR3 reads CASSIDTEAFF. The DNA for the CDR3 is TGTGCCAGTAGTATTGACACTGAAGCTTTCTTT. The chain is built from TRBV19 and TRBJ1-1, with no clear D. Trimming took off 3 bases at V and 3 bases at J, with 2 bases between the two ends. Germline CDR1 LNHDA, CDR2 SQIVND (reference sequence). This CDR3 spans 11 amino acids.

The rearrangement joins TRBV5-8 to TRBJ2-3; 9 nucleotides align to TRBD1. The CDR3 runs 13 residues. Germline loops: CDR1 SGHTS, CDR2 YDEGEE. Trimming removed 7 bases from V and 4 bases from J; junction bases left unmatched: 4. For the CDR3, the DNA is TGTGCCAGCGGGAGACAGGGGGCAGATACGCAGTATTTT. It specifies CASGRQGADTQYF.

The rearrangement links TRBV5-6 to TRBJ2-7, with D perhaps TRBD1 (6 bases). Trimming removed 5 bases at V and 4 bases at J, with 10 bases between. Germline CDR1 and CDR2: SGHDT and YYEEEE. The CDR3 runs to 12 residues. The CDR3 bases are TGTGCCAGCAGTTCCAGGGGTTACGAGCAGTACTTC. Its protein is CASSSRGYEQYF.

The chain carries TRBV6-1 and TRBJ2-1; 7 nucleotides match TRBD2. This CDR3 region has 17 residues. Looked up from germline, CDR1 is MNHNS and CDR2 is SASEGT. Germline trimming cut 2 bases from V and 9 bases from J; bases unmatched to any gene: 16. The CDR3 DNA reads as TGTGCCAGCAGTGAAATTAGGAGCGGGATATCATACTCTGAGCAGTTCTTC. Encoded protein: CASSEIRSGISYSEQFF.

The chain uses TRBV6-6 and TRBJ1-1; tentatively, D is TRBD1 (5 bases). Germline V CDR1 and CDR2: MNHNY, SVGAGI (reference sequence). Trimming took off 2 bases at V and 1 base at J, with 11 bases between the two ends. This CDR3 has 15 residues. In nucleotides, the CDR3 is TGTGCCAGCAGTTACGCGCCCGACAGGAACACTGAAGCTTTCTTT. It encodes CASSYAPDRNTEAFF.

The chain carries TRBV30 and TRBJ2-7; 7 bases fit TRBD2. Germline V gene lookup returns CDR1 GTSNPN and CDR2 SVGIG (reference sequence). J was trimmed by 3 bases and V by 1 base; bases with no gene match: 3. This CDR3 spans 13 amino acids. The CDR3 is CAWSGGGNYEQYF. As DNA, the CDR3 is TGTGCCTGGAGTGGGGGGGGGAACTACGAGCAGTACTTC.

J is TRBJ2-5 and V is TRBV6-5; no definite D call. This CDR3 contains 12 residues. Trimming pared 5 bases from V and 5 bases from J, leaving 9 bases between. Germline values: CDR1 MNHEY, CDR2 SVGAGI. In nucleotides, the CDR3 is TGTGCCAGCAGTCCCCGAAGGGAGACCCAGTACTTC. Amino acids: CASSPRRETQYF.

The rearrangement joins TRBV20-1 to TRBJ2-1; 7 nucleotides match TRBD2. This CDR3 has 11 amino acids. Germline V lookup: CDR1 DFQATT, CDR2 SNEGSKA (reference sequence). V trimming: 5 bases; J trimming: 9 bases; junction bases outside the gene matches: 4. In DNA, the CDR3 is TGCAGTGCTGAGACTAGCAGTGAGCAGTTCTTC. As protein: CSAETSSEQFF.

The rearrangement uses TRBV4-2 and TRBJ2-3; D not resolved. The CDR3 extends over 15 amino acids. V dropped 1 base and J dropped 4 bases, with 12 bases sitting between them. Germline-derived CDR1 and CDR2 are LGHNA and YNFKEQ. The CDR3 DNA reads TGTGCCAGCAGCCAAGGGTTAGCAGGAGCAGATACGCAGTATTTT. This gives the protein CASSQGLAGADTQYF.

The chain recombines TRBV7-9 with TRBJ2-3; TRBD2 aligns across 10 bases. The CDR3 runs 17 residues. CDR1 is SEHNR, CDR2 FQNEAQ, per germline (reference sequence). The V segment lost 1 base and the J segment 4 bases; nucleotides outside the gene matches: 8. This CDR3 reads CASSLGVAGGLADTQYF. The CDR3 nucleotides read TGTGCCAGCAGCTTAGGGGTAGCGGGAGGTTTGGCAGATACGCAGTATTTT. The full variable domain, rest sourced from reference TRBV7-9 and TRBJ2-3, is DTGVSQNPRHKITKRGQNVTFRCDPISEHNRLYWYRQTLGQGPEFLTYFQNEAQLEKSRLLSDRFSAERPKGSFSTLEIQRTEQGDSAMYLCASSLGVAGGLADTQYFGPGTRLTVL.

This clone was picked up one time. CDR3: CASSLETSGQETQYF. Here the CDR3 DNA reads TGCGCCAGCAGCTTGGAGACTAGCGGCCAAGAGACCCAGTACTTC. This chain connects TRBV5-1 to TRBJ2-5, with TRBD2 identical over 9 bases. Trimming cost V 0 bases and J 1 base; bases outside gene matches: 1. This CDR3 comprises 15 residues. Per the germline V gene, CDR1 is SGHRS and CDR2 is YFSETQ.

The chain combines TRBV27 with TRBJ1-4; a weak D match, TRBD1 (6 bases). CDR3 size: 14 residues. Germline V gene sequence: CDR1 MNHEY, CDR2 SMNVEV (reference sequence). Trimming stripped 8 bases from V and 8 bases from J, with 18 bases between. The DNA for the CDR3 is TGTGCCAGCCGAATTGCGGGGGGGGGCGAAAAACTGTTTTTT. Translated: CASRIAGGGEKLFF.